Sequencing of this T cell receptor (beta chain) was carried out in a study of cytomegalovirus exposure and HLA in healthy donors. Whole-study findings and limits: Evidence from a later analysis indicated that most CMV-associated TCR beta chains looked HLA-restricted. A later analysis appeared to link common viral pathogens to several of the most significant clusters.

The table lists this clone with a count of one. No antigen is known for it. This CDR3 has 15 residues. Between the trimmed V and J ends, which lost 1 base and 11 bases, there was a span of 18 bases. CDR1 is GTSNPN, CDR2 SVGIG, per germline (reference sequence). The PCR employed 60 Vbeta primers together with 13 Jbeta primers. The table came from immunoSEQ multiplex PCR; TCRdb's copy has only in-frame clones and leaves some out. The data hold about 83,000 clones, with more than 70% observed a single time. This TCR was sampled from a man in his 60s in good health and CMV-seronegative. The V call is TRBV30, the J call TRBJ1-6; possibly TRBD1 for D (5 bases). The sample was PBMCs. CDR3 nucleotides: TGTGCCTGGAGTGAAGGGGCCTTCCTTGCGACACCCCTCCACTTT. It translates to CAWSEGAFLATPLHF.